These 19 T cell receptor beta chains came from one sample sequenced in a study of blood T cell repertoires in COVID-19. Sequenced by immunoSEQ multiplex PCR; TCRdb stores in-frame clones only, minus some. The sample carries about 120,000 clones, 65% to 90% recorded once. What was sequenced was peripheral blood. The source of these receptors is an elderly man with acute or convalescent COVID-19.

The chain recombines TRBV28 with TRBJ2-3; D may be TRBD2 (6 bases). Germline loops: CDR1 MDHEN, CDR2 SYDVKM. V was shortened by 5 bases and J by 3 bases, with 9 bases between the two germline ends. The CDR3 covers 13 residues. The CDR3 protein is CASSLLATDTQYF. The CDR3 DNA sequence: TGTGCCAGCAGTCTACTAGCAACAGATACGCAGTATTTT. Based on the CDR3 plus reference TRBV28 and TRBJ2-3, the full variable domain is DVKVTQSSRYLVKRTGEKVFLECVQDMDHENMFWYRQDPGLGLRLIYFSYDVKMKEKGDIPEGYSVSREKKERFSLILESASTNQTSMYLCASSLLATDTQYFGPGTRLTVL.

This clone was recorded a few times. The chain is built from TRBV30 and TRBJ2-7; TRBD2 aligns across 8 bases. The CDR3 has 13 amino acids. Germline CDR1 and CDR2: GTSNPN and SVGIG (reference sequence). Trimming removed 5 bases from V and 6 bases from J; junction bases left unmatched: 9. This CDR3 is CAWGGGAGVEQYF. The CDR3, as DNA: TGTGCCTGGGGGGGCGGAGCGGGAGTCGAGCAGTACTTC.

V and J are TRBV2 and TRBJ1-2, with 10 bases identical to TRBD1. CDR3 length: 16 residues. With 6 bases clipped from V and 2 bases from J, the junction kept 9 bases outside the gene matches. Germline V gene sequence: CDR1 SNHLY, CDR2 FYNNEI. The CDR3 loop is CASRTGGSVGNYGYTF. The CDR3 DNA reads TGTGCCAGCAGGACAGGGGGCAGTGTAGGCAACTATGGCTACACCTTC.

The chain links TRBV3-1 (or the pseudogene TRBV3-2) to TRBJ2-1; 7 nucleotides align to TRBD2. Germline V CDR1 and CDR2: LGHDT, YNNKEL (reference sequence). Trimming removed 4 bases from V and 6 bases from J; junction bases left unmatched: 12. The CDR3 has 16 residues. The CDR3 DNA follows: TGTGCCAGCAGCCCCGAGACTAGCCGGGGTCCCAATGAGCAGTTCTTC. It translates to CASSPETSRGPNEQFF.

This clone was seen only a few times. The chain is built from TRBV7-9 and TRBJ1-5; TRBD1 aligns across 7 bases. Unmatched junction bases numbered 0, after V lost 3 bases and J lost 4 bases. This CDR3 region has 13 residues. CDR1 and CDR2 (germline): SEHNR, FQNEAQ (reference sequence). CDR3 region: CASSLGQNQPQHF. DNA of the CDR3: TGTGCCAGCAGCTTGGGACAGAATCAGCCCCAGCATTTT.

V is TRBV11-3 and J is TRBJ2-3; possibly TRBD2 for D (6 bases). V gave up 2 bases and J gave up 0 bases, with 9 bases separating them. Germline V gene sequence: CDR1 SGHNT, CDR2 YENEEA. This CDR3 is built from 15 residues. CDR3 in amino acids: CASSLLGGSTDTQYF. CDR3 bases: TGTGCCAGCAGCTTATTGGGGGGAAGCACAGATACGCAGTATTTT.

The CDR3 is CASTLGTGNTEAFF. DNA of the CDR3: TGTGCCAGCACCCTCGGGACAGGGAACACTGAAGCTTTCTTT. This sequence joins TRBV5-8 and TRBJ1-1; TRBD1 aligns across 8 bases. Unmatched junction bases numbered 5, after V lost 6 bases and J lost 1 base. The CDR3 has 14 amino acids. From germline, CDR1 is SGHTS and CDR2 YDEGEE. The full variable domain, completed using reference TRBV5-8 and TRBJ1-1, is EAGVTQSPTHLIKTRGQQATLRCSPISGHTSVYWYQQALGLGLQFLLWYDEGEERNRGNFPPRFSGRQFPNYSSELNVNALELEDSALYLCASTLGTGNTEAFFGQGTRLTVV.

V and J are TRBV11-2 and TRBJ1-5; no definite D call. There are 13 residues in the CDR3. Germline CDR1 SGHAT, CDR2 FQNNGV. The germline V and J ends were trimmed by 0 bases and 7 bases, with 7 bases remaining between them. The CDR3 coding sequence is TGTGCCAGCAGCTTAGATCGGTACCAGCCCCAGCATTTT. Protein product: CASSLDRYQPQHF.

The rearrangement uses TRBV11-3 and TRBJ1-6; D is unclear. The CDR3 has 12 amino acids. Germline values: CDR1 SGHNT, CDR2 YENEEA. V was cut by 5 bases and J by 13 bases, with 12 bases left in between. This CDR3 is CASSLGPGPLHF. CDR3 nucleotide sequence: TGTGCCAGCAGCCTAGGGCCGGGGCCCCTCCACTTT.

V gene TRBV5-6 combines with J gene TRBJ2-1; TRBD2 aligns across 7 bases. Germline lookup yields CDR1 SGHDT and CDR2 YYEEEE. Trimming took 1 base from V and 8 from J; bases not matched to a gene: 6. The CDR3 has 14 amino acids. The CDR3 here is CASSLLRGKDEQFF. The CDR3 bases are TGTGCCAGCAGCTTGTTGCGGGGGAAGGATGAGCAGTTCTTC.

CDR3 sequence reads: CASSGGYNQPQHF. CDR3 coding DNA: TGTGCCAGCAGTGGGGGCTACAATCAGCCCCAGCATTTT. V usage is TRBV2 and J usage is TRBJ1-5; D perhaps matches TRBD1 (5 bases). The CDR3 totals 13 residues. Trimming removed 4 bases at V and 3 bases at J, with 7 bases between. Germline V gene data show CDR1 as SNHLY and CDR2 as FYNNEI.

V is TRBV7-9 and J is TRBJ1-2; D gene ambiguous. Trimming stripped 1 base from V and 6 bases from J, with 12 bases between. This CDR3 contains 14 residues. Germline-derived CDR1 and CDR2 are SEHNR and FQNEAQ (reference sequence). The CDR3 DNA is TGTGCCAGCAGCTTAGAAAAGGGAGTGCATGGCTACACCTTC. Its translation: CASSLEKGVHGYTF.

The chain joins TRBV5-6 to TRBJ1-2; D is uncertain. The germline V and J ends were trimmed by 5 bases and 4 bases, with 9 bases remaining between them. CDR1 is SGHDT and CDR2 is YYEEEE in the germline V gene. CDR3 length: 12 amino acids. The CDR3 sequence is CASRLQAYGYTF. The CDR3, as DNA: TGTGCCAGCAGACTTCAGGCCTATGGCTACACCTTC.

This chain uses TRBV28 with TRBJ2-6; D ambiguous. CDR1 is MDHEN, CDR2 SYDVKM, per germline. Trimming pared 2 bases from V and 0 bases from J, leaving 5 bases between. This CDR3 has 15 residues. CDR3 residues: CASSLVSSGANVLTF. The CDR3 DNA sequence: TGTGCCAGCAGTTTAGTCAGCTCTGGGGCCAACGTCCTGACTTTC.

The chain carries TRBV28 and TRBJ2-1; 7 bases line up with TRBD2. V trimming: 10 bases; J trimming: 5 bases; junction bases outside the gene matches: 17. The CDR3 has 16 residues. In germline, CDR1 is MDHEN, CDR2 SYDVKM. CDR3 sequence reads: CAIQIRRESPNNEQFF. The CDR3 DNA reads TGTGCCATCCAAATAAGGCGGGAGTCCCCCAACAATGAGCAGTTCTTC.

The rearrangement links TRBV27 to TRBJ2-3; TRBD1 aligns across 7 bases. The V segment lost 2 bases and the J segment 0 bases; nucleotides outside the gene matches: 5. CDR3 size: 16 residues. Germline V CDR1 and CDR2: MNHEY, SMNVEV (reference sequence). The chain's CDR3 is CASSLTGTVSTDTQYF. In nucleotides, the CDR3 is TGTGCCAGCAGTTTAACGGGGACAGTCAGCACAGATACGCAGTATTTT.

The chain couples TRBV18 to TRBJ2-1; the D gene is possibly TRBD1 (6 bases). Germline V gene lookup returns CDR1 KGHSH and CDR2 LQKENI. The CDR3 length is 15 residues. V lost 0 bases to trimming and J lost 4 bases, with 10 bases between them. The CDR3: CASSPPGALYNEQFF. As DNA, the CDR3 is TGTGCCAGCTCACCACCGGGGGCGCTTTACAATGAGCAGTTCTTC. The entire variable domain, with the rest obtained from reference TRBV18 and TRBJ2-1, is as follows: NAGVMQNPRHLVRRRGQEARLRCSPMKGHSHVYWYRQLPEEGLKFMVYLQKENIIDESGMPKERFSAEFPKEGPSILRIQQVVRGDSAAYFCASSPPGALYNEQFFGPGTRLTVL.

The J gene is TRBJ2-6, the V gene TRBV6-6; D possibly corresponds to TRBD2 (6 bases). CDR1 is MNHNY and CDR2 is SVGAGI in the germline V gene (reference sequence). The CDR3 has 15 amino acids. Trimming pared 7 bases from V and 5 bases from J, leaving 15 bases between. The CDR3, as DNA: TGTGCCAGCACCGATCCCGGGGGTAGGGCCAACGTCCTGACTTTC. Translated: CASTDPGGRANVLTF.

The chain is built from TRBV12-3 or TRBV12-4 and TRBJ1-1; D is unclear. The CDR3 covers 13 residues. Deletions cut 6 bases from V and 5 bases from J, with 13 bases between. The CDR3 bases are TGTGCCAGCAGGGAGGGATTGGATACTGAAGCTTTCTTT. Protein sequence: CASREGLDTEAFF.